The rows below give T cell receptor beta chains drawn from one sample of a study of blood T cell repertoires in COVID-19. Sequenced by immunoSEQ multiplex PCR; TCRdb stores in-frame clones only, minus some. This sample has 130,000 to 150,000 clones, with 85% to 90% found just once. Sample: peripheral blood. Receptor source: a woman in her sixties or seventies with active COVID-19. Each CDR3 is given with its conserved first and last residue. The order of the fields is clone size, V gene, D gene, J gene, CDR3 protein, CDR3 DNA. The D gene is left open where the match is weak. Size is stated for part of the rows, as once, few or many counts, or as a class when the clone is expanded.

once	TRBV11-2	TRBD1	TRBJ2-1	CASSLNRGDYNEQFF	TGTGCCAGCAGCTTAAACAGGGGAGACTACAATGAGCAGTTCTTC
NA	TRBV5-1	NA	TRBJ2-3	CASSLESYTDTQYF	TGCGCCAGCAGCTTGGAGAGTTACACAGATACGCAGTATTTT
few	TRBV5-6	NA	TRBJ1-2	CASSSRPGPGYTF	TGTGCCAGCAGCTCCCGCCCAGGTCCTGGCTACACCTTC
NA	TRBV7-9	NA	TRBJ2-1	CASSLVEVGQFF	TGTGCCAGCAGCTTAGTCGAGGTTGGGCAGTTCTTC
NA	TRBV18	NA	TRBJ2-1	CASSNHIYNEQFF	TGTGCCAGCTCCAACCACATTTACAATGAGCAGTTCTTC
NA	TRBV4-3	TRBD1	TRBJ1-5	CASRQDRFGNQPQHF	TGCGCCAGCAGACAGGACAGGTTTGGTAATCAGCCCCAGCATTTT
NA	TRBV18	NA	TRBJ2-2	CASSPGGGTGELFF	TGTGCCAGCTCACCTGGGGGCGGCACCGGGGAGCTGTTTTTT
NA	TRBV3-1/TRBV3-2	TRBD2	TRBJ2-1	CASSQGAGVSYNEQFF	TGTGCCAGCAGCCAAGGGGCGGGAGTGAGCTACAATGAGCAGTTCTTC
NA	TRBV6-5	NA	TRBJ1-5	CASSSGLFLNQPQHF	TGTGCCAGCAGTTCGGGACTGTTTTTAAATCAGCCCCAGCATTTT
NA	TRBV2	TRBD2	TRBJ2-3	CASKRETTDTQYF	TGTGCCAGTAAGCGGGAGACTACAGATACGCAGTATTTT
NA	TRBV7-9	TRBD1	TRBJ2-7	CASSLRTGGEQYF	TGTGCCAGCAGCTTGAGGACAGGGGGCGAGCAGTACTTC
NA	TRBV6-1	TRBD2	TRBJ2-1	CASSALPGLASNNEQFF	TGTGCCAGCAGTGCCTTACCGGGACTAGCGTCGAACAATGAGCAGTTCTTC
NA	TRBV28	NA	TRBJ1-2	CASSLGLYGYTF	TGTGCCAGCAGTTTGGGGCTCTATGGCTACACCTTC
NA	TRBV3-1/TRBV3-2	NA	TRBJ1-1	CASSVGRGNTEAFF	TGTGCCAGCAGCGTGGGGAGGGGAAACACTGAAGCTTTCTTT
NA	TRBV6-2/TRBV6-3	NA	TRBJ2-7	CASSYSQGPTAEQYF	TGTGCCAGCAGTTACTCTCAGGGGCCGACCGCCGAGCAGTACTTC
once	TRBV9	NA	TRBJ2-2	CASSGDWNTGELFF	TGTGCCAGCAGTGGGGACTGGAACACCGGGGAGCTGTTTTTT
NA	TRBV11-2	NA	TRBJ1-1	CASSLGTAREAFF	TGTGCCAGCAGCTTAGGGACAGCTCGGGAAGCTTTCTTT